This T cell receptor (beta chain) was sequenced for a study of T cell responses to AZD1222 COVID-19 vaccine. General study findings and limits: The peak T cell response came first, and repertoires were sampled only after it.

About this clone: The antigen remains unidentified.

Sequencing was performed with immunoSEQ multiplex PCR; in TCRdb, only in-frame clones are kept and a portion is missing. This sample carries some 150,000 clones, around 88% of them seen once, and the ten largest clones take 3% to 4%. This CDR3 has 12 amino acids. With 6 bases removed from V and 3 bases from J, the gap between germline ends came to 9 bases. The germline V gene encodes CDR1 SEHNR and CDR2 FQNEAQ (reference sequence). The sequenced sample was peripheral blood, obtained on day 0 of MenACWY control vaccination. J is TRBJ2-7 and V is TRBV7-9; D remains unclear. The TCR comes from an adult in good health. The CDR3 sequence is CASRSGHYEQYF. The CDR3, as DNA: TGTGCCAGCAGGTCGGGTCACTACGAGCAGTACTTC.